The rows below give T cell receptor beta chains drawn from one sample of a study of blood T cell repertoires in COVID-19. TCRdb keeps only in-frame clones here, not all; method: immunoSEQ multiplex PCR. The data hold about 120,000 clones, with roughly 80% observed a single time. The specimen sequenced was peripheral blood. These receptors were collected from a human donor in a cohort sampled during active COVID-19. The CDR3 runs from the conserved cysteine through the conserved F or W. The D gene is left open where the match is weak. Clone size is given for some rows only: seen once, a few or many times, or a class if the clone is expanded.

V gene	clone size	D gene	J gene	CDR3 protein	CDR3 DNA
TRBV6-5	-	-	TRBJ2-2	CASSYSRRLNTGELFF	TGTGCCAGCAGTTACTCTAGGAGACTGAACACCGGGGAGCTGTTTTTT
TRBV30	-	-	TRBJ1-6	CALAPGEGWNSPLHF	TGTGCCTTAGCCCCCGGGGAGGGTTGGAATTCACCCCTCCACTTT
TRBV5-1	-	-	TRBJ1-6	CASSFDSWDSPLHF	TGCGCCAGCAGCTTTGACAGTTGGGATTCACCCCTCCACTTT
TRBV5-1	-	-	TRBJ2-7	CASSLIQGSEQYF	TGCGCCAGCAGCCTTATACAGGGTTCCGAGCAGTACTTC
TRBV5-1	-	TRBD1	TRBJ1-2	CASSLGQGADYGYTF	TGCGCCAGCAGCCTAGGACAGGGGGCAGACTATGGCTACACCTTC
TRBV28	-	TRBD1	TRBJ1-4	CASSADRGLNEKLFF	TGTGCCAGCAGTGCTGACAGGGGGCTCAATGAAAAACTGTTTTTT
TRBV4-1	-	TRBD1	TRBJ2-7	CASSQGDSFRLYEQYF	TGCGCCAGCAGCCAAGGGGACAGCTTTCGGCTCTACGAGCAGTACTTC
TRBV28	-	-	TRBJ1-5	CASGFLGAGQPQHF	TGTGCCAGCGGGTTCCTGGGGGCAGGTCAGCCCCAGCATTTT
TRBV27	-	TRBD1	TRBJ1-1	CASSSVPGQGRTEAFF	TGTGCCAGCAGTTCCGTCCCGGGACAGGGTCGGACTGAAGCTTTCTTT
TRBV4-1	-	TRBD1	TRBJ2-7	CASSQGVTGGKYEQYF	TGCGCCAGCAGCCAAGGGGTTACAGGGGGCAAGTACGAGCAGTACTTC
TRBV9	-	-	TRBJ2-2	CASSVGLTGELFF	TGTGCCAGCAGCGTAGGGCTCACCGGGGAGCTGTTTTTT
TRBV4-1	-	TRBD1	TRBJ1-6	CASSQDAGQGMFSPLHF	TGCGCCAGCAGCCAAGATGCAGGACAGGGTATGTTTTCACCCCTCCACTTT
TRBV4-1	-	-	TRBJ1-2	CASSQPTGRENYGYTF	TGCGCCAGCAGCCAACCGACCGGGAGGGAGAACTATGGCTACACCTTC
TRBV6-2/TRBV6-3	-	-	TRBJ2-7	CASSYGLSYEQYF	TGTGCCAGCAGTTACGGTCTCAGCTACGAGCAGTACTTC
TRBV6-5	-	TRBD1	TRBJ1-3	CASSPGQGSGNTIYF	TGTGCCAGCAGCCCCGGACAGGGCTCTGGAAACACCATATATTTT
TRBV14	-	-	TRBJ1-1	CASSLDMNTEAFF	TGTGCCAGCAGTTTAGACATGAACACTGAAGCTTTCTTT
TRBV29-1	few	-	TRBJ1-1	CSVEVAAGGRSEAFF	TGCAGCGTTGAAGTAGCGGCGGGGGGTAGGTCTGAAGCTTTCTTT
TRBV6-5	few	-	TRBJ1-1	CASSSGTPEAFF	TGTGCCAGCAGTAGCGGGACCCCTGAAGCTTTCTTT
TRBV5-3	-	-	TRBJ1-4	CARSPRQAATNEKLFF	TGTGCCAGAAGCCCGAGACAGGCTGCAACTAATGAAAAACTGTTTTTT
TRBV7-9	-	TRBD2	TRBJ2-7	CASSLGLAGYPHEQYF	TGTGCCAGCAGCCTCGGACTAGCGGGATATCCCCACGAGCAGTACTTC
TRBV5-1	-	TRBD1	TRBJ2-3	CASSPGTGASSTDTQYF	TGCGCCAGCAGCCCCGGGACAGGGGCTTCTAGCACAGATACGCAGTATTTT
TRBV21-1	-	-	TRBJ1-2	CASSTRPQENYGYTF	TGTGCCAGCAGCACCCGACCACAGGAAAACTATGGCTACACCTTC
TRBV15	-	-	TRBJ1-1	CATSRERGYEAFF	TGTGCCACCAGTCGAGAAAGGGGATATGAAGCTTTCTTT
TRBV7-2	-	-	TRBJ2-7	CASSLGFMAGNIHEQYF	TGTGCCAGCAGCTTAGGTTTCATGGCGGGAAACATCCACGAGCAGTACTTC
TRBV28	-	TRBD2	TRBJ2-1	CASSWGPSGSGYNEQFF	TGTGCCAGCAGCTGGGGGCCTAGCGGGAGTGGTTACAATGAGCAGTTCTTC
TRBV24-1	-	-	TRBJ1-1	CATSDRGEAFF	TGTGCCACCAGTGACAGGGGTGAAGCTTTCTTT
TRBV7-9	few	-	TRBJ2-7	CASSGVSYEQYF	TGTGCCAGCAGCGGAGTCTCCTACGAGCAGTACTTC
TRBV7-9	-	TRBD2	TRBJ2-2	CASSFRLAATGELFF	TGTGCCAGCAGCTTCCGACTAGCGGCGACCGGGGAGCTGTTTTTT
TRBV5-1	once	-	TRBJ1-4	CASSLDSPAGEKLFF	TGCGCCAGCAGCTTGGACTCTCCCGCGGGCGAAAAACTGTTTTTT
TRBV9	-	-	TRBJ2-1	CASSPRIWENEQFF	TGTGCCAGCAGCCCTCGTATATGGGAGAATGAGCAGTTCTTC
TRBV15	-	-	TRBJ1-2	CATSRDGGLPHGYTF	TGTGCCACCAGCAGAGACGGGGGGCTTCCCCATGGCTACACCTTC
TRBV6-5	-	-	TRBJ1-3	CASSYFRGNTIYF	TGTGCCAGCAGTTACTTCAGGGGAAACACCATATATTTT
TRBV4-1	-	-	TRBJ2-7	CASSQESPGTPGSYEQYF	TGCGCCAGCAGCCAAGAAAGCCCTGGGACACCCGGCTCCTACGAGCAGTACTTC
TRBV7-2	-	-	TRBJ1-5	CASSLERGQPQHF	TGTGCCAGCAGCTTAGAAAGGGGTCAGCCCCAGCATTTT
TRBV27	-	TRBD2	TRBJ2-7	CASSLATSGRASEQYF	TGTGCCAGCAGTTTAGCGACTAGCGGGAGGGCGTCCGAGCAGTACTTC
TRBV4-1	-	-	TRBJ1-3	CASSQEGGGPGNTIYF	TGCGCCAGCAGCCAAGAAGGGGGGGGGCCTGGAAACACCATATATTTT
TRBV6-5	-	TRBD1	TRBJ2-7	CASSYKRTGGYEQYF	TGTGCCAGCAGTTACAAAAGGACAGGGGGCTACGAGCAGTACTTC
TRBV12-5	-	TRBD1	TRBJ1-1	CASGLLYTGDEAFF	TGTGCTAGTGGTTTGTTATACACAGGGGATGAAGCTTTCTTT
TRBV6-6	-	-	TRBJ1-2	CASSYAQGHYGYTF	TGTGCCAGCAGTTACGCCCAGGGGCACTATGGCTACACCTTC
TRBV15	-	TRBD2	TRBJ2-7	CATSRARGGASEQYF	TGTGCCACCAGCAGAGCTCGCGGGGGGGCGAGTGAGCAGTACTTC
TRBV7-9	-	-	TRBJ1-3	CASTISKDINPSSGNTIYF	TGTGCCAGCACCATTTCCAAGGACATTAATCCGAGCTCTGGAAACACCATATATTTT
TRBV2	-	TRBD1	TRBJ2-7	CASSPGTGGEQYF	TGTGCCAGCAGTCCTGGTACAGGGGGCGAGCAGTACTTC
TRBV10-1	-	TRBD1	TRBJ2-7	CASSETPTGAPYEQYF	TGCGCCAGCAGTGAAACGCCAACAGGGGCCCCCTACGAGCAGTACTTC
TRBV28	-	TRBD1	TRBJ2-7	CASSSYVGTGLYEQYF	TGTGCCAGCAGTTCTTATGTCGGGACAGGCCTCTACGAGCAGTACTTC
TRBV9	-	TRBD1	TRBJ2-2	CASTGENTGELFF	TGTGCCAGTACAGGGGAGAACACCGGGGAGCTGTTTTTT
TRBV6-5	-	TRBD1	TRBJ2-3	CADDRGTDTQYF	TGTGCCGACGACAGGGGCACAGATACGCAGTATTTT
TRBV28	-	TRBD1	TRBJ1-1	CASSFLRQGGNTEAFF	TGTGCCAGCAGTTTCCTGAGACAGGGTGGGAACACTGAAGCTTTCTTT
TRBV10-3	-	TRBD2	TRBJ2-7	CAISDRSAGDEQYF	TGTGCCATCAGTGATCGGTCTGCGGGGGACGAGCAGTACTTC
TRBV7-9	-	TRBD1	TRBJ1-1	CASSLTGGSGTEAFF	TGTGCCAGCAGCTTGACAGGGGGCTCAGGCACTGAAGCTTTCTTT
TRBV6-5	once	TRBD2	TRBJ2-5	CASSYGLAGAETQYF	TGTGCCAGCAGTTATGGGCTAGCGGGAGCAGAGACCCAGTACTTC
TRBV27	-	TRBD1	TRBJ1-1	CASSYTGQGVTEAFF	TGTGCCAGCAGTTATACGGGACAGGGGGTAACTGAAGCTTTCTTT
TRBV10-3	-	TRBD1	TRBJ2-7	CASGTGGDEQYF	TGTGCCAGCGGGACAGGGGGCGACGAGCAGTACTTC
TRBV2	once	TRBD1	TRBJ1-2	CASTLLWTGVNYGYTF	TGTGCCAGCACTCTATTGTGGACAGGGGTAAACTATGGCTACACCTTC
TRBV7-9	once	-	TRBJ1-1	CASSLERGYTEAFF	TGTGCCAGCAGCTTAGAGCGGGGGTACACTGAAGCTTTCTTT
TRBV10-2	-	-	TRBJ1-1	CASSEGKEVVGIF	TGCGCCAGCAGTGAGGGTAAGGAGGTTGTAGGAATCTTT
TRBV6-5	-	TRBD1	TRBJ1-4	CASSHGVRGFEKLFF	TGTGCCAGCAGCCACGGGGTCAGGGGGTTTGAAAAACTGTTTTTT
TRBV24-1	-	TRBD2	TRBJ2-1	CATSVPGLGARQFF	TGTGCCACCAGTGTACCGGGACTAGGGGCTCGGCAGTTCTTC
TRBV5-1	-	-	TRBJ1-2	CASSLAAAGDGYTF	TGCGCCAGCAGCTTGGCCGCAGCAGGGGATGGCTACACCTTC
TRBV28	-	TRBD2	TRBJ2-7	CASTGTSGRATSEQYF	TGTGCCAGCACCGGGACTAGCGGGAGGGCTACTTCCGAGCAGTACTTC
TRBV3-1/TRBV3-2	-	TRBD2	TRBJ2-7	CASRLPGLAGGLAYEQYF	TGTGCCAGCAGGCTACCGGGACTAGCGGGGGGCCTTGCCTACGAGCAGTACTTC